This entry concerns a single T cell receptor beta chain. Its antigen specificity is not known. Nothing much larger sits one base from this clone, and base qualities are not available. The cohort was made up of about 670 healthy bone marrow donors. At the time of sampling, all cohort members were nominally healthy, though unrecorded immune exposures were likely present. The donor was CMV seropositive and was included in the group of approximately 310 seropositive cohort members. A peripheral blood sample was provided by each donor, and peripheral blood mononuclear cells were used for TCR beta sequencing. The Qiagen DNeasy Blood Extraction Kit was used to extract genomic DNA from the blood cell samples. These data belong to a study of cytomegalovirus exposure and HLA in healthy donors (dated by TCRdb to about 2017). Regarding the research as a whole: An earlier analysis of 587 of the donors reported approximately 260 Gb of sequence data and approximately 120 million unique TCR beta sequences obtained from around 180 million T cells. An early release covering roughly 580 HLA-typed donors comprised about 310 gigabases of sequencing data and 65 million to 100 million unique TCR sequences. Of the approximately 370 genotyped donors, roughly 76% were placed in the genetic ancestry cluster associated with self-reported Caucasian donors. The aim of the study was to test whether cataloging public T cell receptors could identify signatures of past pathogen exposure. The study profiled the T cell repertoires of under 700 subjects by immunosequencing and related them to cytomegalovirus serostatus. A separate validation cohort of roughly 130 different subjects was used in addition to the roughly 700-subject first cohort. To predict cytomegalovirus infection status, the study combined high-throughput TCR immunosequencing, statistical association of individual TCRs with disease status, and machine learning. To study patterns of TCR occurrence, a later analysis re-analyzed previously published TCR beta repertoires from around 700 donors and added high-resolution HLA genotyping. In the later analysis, no new phenotypic data were used to find candidate immune exposures; instead, reliance was placed on TCR beta sequences and their occurrence across donors. To decide whether each TCR beta V gene segment behaved as functional or pseudogenic, an earlier analysis of some 600 of the donors relied on high-throughput TCR beta sequencing. Donor age, sex, ethnicity and CMV serostatus were collected together with the repertoire data. In a later genetic analysis, genome-wide SNP genotypes for about 55% of the roughly 700 donors were used, and that subset was treated as a discovery cohort. Every repertoire in the discovery cohort had been generated on one and the same sequencing platform. Class I and class II HLA loci were covered by the typing at four-digit resolution. Typing coverage varied by locus: about 629-640 donors for A, B, C, DRB1 and DQB1; under 550 for DQA1; about 600 for DPA1; around 490 for DPB1. A few DR-DQ haplotypes were treated as single units for association and clustering because of strong linkage in the cohort. Across 300 to 400 genotyped donors of the cohort, an average of about 240,000 unique TCR beta nucleotide sequences per donor were sequenced, and roughly 17% of those sequences were non-productive. Overall study outcomes, separate from this receptor: A later analysis found that most CMV-associated TCR beta chains appeared HLA-restricted, with HLA associations seemingly driven largely by CMV exposure. Most TCR sequences were observed very rarely across donors, whereas some public TCRs were present in many individuals. A few of the identified cytomegalovirus-associated TCR beta chains were confirmed in vitro to be specific for cytomegalovirus antigens. The earlier analysis of about 600 of the donors excluded around 17 rarely observed V segments, including chromosome 9 orphons, because counts were too low. Because the 87-base-pair reads could not distinguish some IMGT-functional V segments, including TRBV6-2 and TRBV6-3, those segments were excluded. Sequencing depth was assumed to be roughly uniform across donors in the presence/absence analyses, though that assumption may not hold. According to a later analysis, parvovirus B19, influenza, CMV and Epstein-Barr virus appeared linked to several top co-occurrence clusters. When HLA alleles, especially DR and DQ, strongly co-occurred, TCR associations were difficult to assign to individual alleles. The study listed 150 to 200 TCR beta chains as associated with cytomegalovirus. In a later analysis, TCR association rates were found to vary across HLA loci, with the most associated TCRs seen for DRB1 alleles and the fewest for HLA-C alleles. In a later genetic analysis, fewer N-insertions in productive TCRs were reported among donors in an Asian-associated ancestry cluster than the roughly 670-donor mean. HLA typing was unavailable for some donors at each locus, so association tests used only the typed subset. A further reported finding was that TCR beta sequences accurately predicted the HLA-A and HLA-B alleles for most subjects in the first cohort. The authors suggested that the approach could potentially be extended to other disease states and immunological phenotypes. Broadly in line with IMGT annotations, most TCR beta V segments showed up in productive rearrangements about 87% or about 30% of the time in an earlier analysis of 587 of the donors. V-gene and J-gene trimming of TCR beta chains was associated with a missense DCLRE1C variant in a later genetic analysis, and the association was replicated in an independent cohort. For the cohort, immune exposure information was limited to CMV serostatus. Specific HLA alleles were associated with 18,000 or so TCR beta sequences at a false discovery rate of 0.05 in a later analysis. Linkage disequilibrium might explain the correlated functional status among segregating V segments, but an unknown experimental factor could not be excluded. This cohort had only TCR beta chains sequenced, and the lack of alpha or paired-chain data limited which features could be detected. In a later analysis, HLA-associated TCR beta chains showed more clonal expansion and lower generation probabilities than non-associated chains that were equally common. The classifier was reported to diagnose cytomegalovirus status with high specificity and sensitivity in both the original and validation cohorts. A cluster of highly shared sequence variants was judged likely to represent a technical artifact of the sequencing pipeline.

The library relied on the immunoSEQ multiplex PCR assay. The multiplex PCR relied on a mix of 60 forward primers for TCR Vbeta segments and 13 reverse primers for TCR Jbeta segments. A multiplex PCR assay on genomic DNA amplified the CDR3 region of rearranged TCR beta genes. The amplified TCR beta libraries were sequenced on the Illumina HiSeq System as 87-base-pair reads. Per the source publication's procedure: In a later analysis, roughly 80 million unique TCR beta chains were counted across the 650 to 700 repertoires, and roughly 11 million of these chains were shared by at least two donors. Raw reads were error-corrected and collapsed into unique sequences with a nearest-neighbor algorithm that merged closely related sequences to remove PCR and sequencing errors. CDR3 sequences were aligned to IMGT reference sequences to assign V, D and J gene segments. For a sequence to be retained, a match of at least six nucleotides was required to both a V gene segment and a J gene segment. Rearrangements were called productive when the CDR3 lacked stop codons and stayed in frame with V and J; all others were non-productive. CDR3 was defined according to IMGT convention as the region running from the second conserved V-encoded cysteine to the conserved J-encoded phenylalanine. In an earlier analysis of just under 600 of the donors, sequences lacking an unambiguous match to a single V gene segment were excluded. An earlier analysis of about 600 of the donors called V segments functional above 56.7% productive rearrangements and segregating when the between-donor standard deviation exceeded 5%. A statistical classification framework was built to diagnose cytomegalovirus status from the catalog of TCR beta chain sequences. In a later analysis, TCR nucleotide sequences were compared against IMGT/GENE-DB human TR gene sequences so that V and J genes could be assigned. A later analysis assigned CDR3 sequences and most-parsimonious VDJ recombination scenarios with the TCRdist pipeline. In a later analysis, each TCR beta chain was defined by its CDR3 amino acid sequence together with its V-gene family, and reads without a unique V-gene family were excluded. As a way to deal with suspected cross-contamination and a sequencing artifact, a later analysis dropped nearly 600 nucleotide sequences that were highly shared and had low generation probability. In a later analysis, a clonal expansion index was calculated for each public chain from normalized within-repertoire ranks of inferred template counts. In a later analysis, generation probabilities were computed using a VDJ recombination model fitted to out-of-frame rearrangements, and the results were checked against IGoR. In a later analysis, TCR-TCR, TCR-HLA and TCR-CMV co-occurrence was scored with hypergeometric tests, and a repertoire-size bias correction was applied to TCR pairs. In a later analysis, false discovery rates were estimated by permuting HLA or CMV assignments 20 times. A later analysis grouped co-occurring TCRs with DBSCAN, adding TCRdist sequence similarity when clustering within HLA-allele-positive subsets. Co-occurrence clustering excluded repertoires with fewer than 30,000 or more than 120,000 public chains, plus five with anomalous nucleotide sharing. TCRdb mirrors the immuneACCESS table, restricted to in-frame sequences. Some clones are absent from its copies; in checked studies, under half trace to an unresolved V gene, and the reason for the others is unknown. The V and J calls and clone size come from that table; D and trimming were worked out from the DNA. This sample comprises more than 95,000 clones, roughly 9.1% of them detected only once. The ten largest make up more than 5% of the sample.

From cysteine to phenylalanine, the CDR3 is 16 amino acids long. Only the CDR3 DNA is retained, 48 bases long and in frame from the first base. The germline V end is reduced by 1 base and the J end by 0 bases; junction bases left unmatched: 4. Via the germline V gene (reference sequence), CDR1 is SGHKS and CDR2 YYEKEE. The receptor chain draws on TRBV5-5 and TRBJ1-1; 9 of the junction bases match TRBD1. The receptor's source is a man aged 35-49 years in good health and CMV-seropositive. Sequencing input: PBMCs. The nucleotide sequence reads TGTGCCAGCAGCTTGACAGGGGGCGCGCTGAACACTGAAGCTTTCTTT. Translated, this is CASSLTGGALNTEAFF.